This T cell receptor beta chain was obtained from a study of shared clonotypes between healthy human individuals. Study-wide context: For every donor, three CD4 naive, three CD4 memory, two CD8 naive and one CD8 memory plates were used. Study-level points and caveats: In contrast to clonotypes shared by all four donors, non-shared clonotypes had lower generation probabilities.

Profiled with immunoSEQ multiplex PCR; TCRdb holds only in-frame clones, not every one. The sample includes over a million clones, approximately 78% of them seen just once. The V segment lost 3 bases and the J segment 2 bases; nucleotides outside the gene matches: 4. The CDR3 runs 14 residues. Germline V lookup: CDR1 SEHNR, CDR2 FQNEAQ (reference sequence). The donor population consisted of healthy HIV-negative adults with no recent acute infections or vaccinations. A split of CD4+ cells into CD45RA+ naive and CD45RA-negative memory subsets was performed. This clone was found once. What it recognizes is unknown.

The rearrangement uses TRBV7-9 and TRBJ2-7, with 7 positions matching TRBD2. Sequences were obtained from memory CD4+ T cells from PBMCs. Subset specified: CD45RA-negative fraction. This TCR came from a man aged 18 to 35 in good health. Some clones in this sample may be carry-over from other donors' samples. The CDR3, as DNA: TGTGCCAGCAGCTTCCTGGGAGGGACCTACGAGCAGTACTTC. Translated: CASSFLGGTYEQYF.